This TCR beta chain was found in a study of OX40 agonist ivuxolimab in advanced cancers. The length of the CDR3 is 14 residues. The germline V gene has CDR1 MNHEY and CDR2 SMNVEV (reference sequence). The trim removed 2 bases at V and 7 bases at J, leaving 6 bases unmatched. Findings of the study overall: Patients who responded partially at 0.1-3.0 mg/kg showed clonal expansion ranking among the lowest.

Only a few counts were recorded for this clone. Its specificity is not known. Profiling relied on immunoSEQ multiplex PCR, and the TCRdb table lists in-frame clones only, not all of them. This repertoire shows under 55,000 clones, approximately 87% found once; its top ten account for around 7%. Sampling times: baseline, cycle 4 day 1, cycle 7 day 1. The chain uses TRBV27 and TRBJ2-5, with 8 nucleotides matching TRBD1. This TCR was sampled from an adult with an advanced solid tumor such as melanoma, head and neck, liver or kidney cancer. The specimen comprised CD4+ or CD8+ T cells sorted from blood, sampled in a trial of the OX40 agonist ivuxolimab. CDR3 nucleotide sequence: TGTGCCAGCAGTTTAAACAGGGGGTGGGGGACCCAGTACTTC. Translation gives CASSLNRGWGTQYF.